The following is a TCR beta chain sequence with its context. Its cognate antigen is unknown. This sample is drawn from a study of shared clonotypes between healthy human individuals. Study-wide background: A couple of female and a few male donors aged 18 to 49 were enrolled. The plates for each donor numbered three CD4 naive, three CD4 memory, two CD8 naive and one CD8 memory. Overall study results and limits: Generation probability values for non-shared clonotypes were lower than those for clonotypes shared by all four donors.

Researchers ran the assay at a deep level. Produced via immunoSEQ multiplex PCR; TCRdb's table is partial and in-frame only. The sample shows about 1.1 million clones, roughly 80% of them seen only once. The CDR3 has 13 residues. The V and J ends lost 3 bases and 9 bases, in that order; junction bases with no gene match: 6. Germline V lookup: CDR1 SEHNR, CDR2 FQNEAQ (reference sequence). The receptor was isolated from a man younger than 35 in good health. Some clones in this sample may be carry-over from other donors' samples. Sequencing used memory CD4+ T cells from PBMCs. The sample's subset: CD45RA-negative fraction. This rearrangement joins TRBV7-9 to TRBJ1-1, with 8 nucleotides matching TRBD1. In nucleotides, the CDR3 is TGTGCCAGCAGCTTGGGGCAGGGGGCTCAAGCTTTCTTT. Translating gives CASSLGQGAQAFF.